This T cell receptor beta chain was recovered during a study of OX40 agonist ivuxolimab in advanced cancers. Study-wide points: Clones of CD4+ and CD8+ blood T cells grew by week 6 at doses of 0.1 to 3.0 mg/kg.

Germline V gene lookup returns CDR1 SGHRS and CDR2 YFSETQ. The CDR3 is 15 amino acids. Deletions cut 0 bases from V and 4 bases from J, with 13 bases between. Concerning this clone: What it binds is not known.

Assay used: immunoSEQ multiplex PCR; TCRdb lists only in-frame clones, some missing. The sample lists more than 80,000 clones, about 89% occurring once. Sequenced material: CD4+ or CD8+ T cells sorted from blood, taken in a trial of the OX40 agonist ivuxolimab. The source of this sequence is an adult with an advanced solid tumor such as melanoma, head and neck, liver or kidney cancer. V and J are TRBV5-1 and TRBJ1-2; D uncertain. The DNA for the CDR3 is TGCGCCAGCAGCTTGGAGTCAGTAAGTGCCTATGGCTACACCTTC. Encoded protein: CASSLESVSAYGYTF. The full variable domain, rest sourced from reference TRBV5-1 and TRBJ1-2, is KAGVTQTPRYLIKTRGQQVTLSCSPISGHRSVSWYQQTPGQGLQFLFEYFSETQRNKGNFPGRFSGRQFSNSRSEMNVSTLELGDSALYLCASSLESVSAYGYTFGSGTRLTVV.